A selection of T cell receptor beta chains follows, all from one sample in a study of cytotoxic CD8 clonotypes in ibrutinib-treated CLL. Method: immunoSEQ multiplex PCR; TCRdb's copy keeps in-frame clones and lacks some. This sample has about 29,000 clones, with about 75% found just once. The sample consisted of PBMCs, taken after 36 months of ibrutinib treatment. These receptors were collected from a human donor with chronic lymphocytic leukemia. CDR3s include the opening cysteine and the closing phenylalanine or tryptophan. The order of the fields is CDR3 protein, J gene, V gene.

CASSLNRDNYGYTF | TRBJ1-2 | TRBV27
CASSLGESGELFF | TRBJ2-2 | TRBV5-1
CASSILGQGNQPQHF | TRBJ1-5 | TRBV19
CASSQDWGPGYEQYF | TRBJ2-7 | TRBV4-3
CSAGLLPLDYGYTF | TRBJ1-2 | TRBV29-1
CASIREGQGNSPLHF | TRBJ1-6 | TRBV2
CASSLSGGRSYNSPLHF | TRBJ1-6 | TRBV5-4
CASSYSSSGEQYF | TRBJ2-7 | TRBV6-5
CASSAPEQVSYEQYF | TRBJ2-7 | TRBV7-9
CASSFEGARNTEAFF | TRBJ1-1 | TRBV5-1
CASSFTGSHSGNTIYF | TRBJ1-3 | TRBV5-1
CASSPIPSTYGEQYF | TRBJ2-7 | TRBV4-2
CASSPLTGDPEAFF | TRBJ1-1 | TRBV19
CASSFSLGQPADTQYF | TRBJ2-3 | TRBV27
CASTPGVNQETQYF | TRBJ2-5 | TRBV11-1
CASSASGTGNTEAFF | TRBJ1-1 | TRBV9
CASCRLASGEETQYF | TRBJ2-5 | TRBV2
CASSLEQNQPQHF | TRBJ1-5 | TRBV7-9
CATRATRAAEKLFF | TRBJ1-4 | TRBV15
CASKLAGYQETQYF | TRBJ2-5 | TRBV19
CASSVDRVVTEAFF | TRBJ1-1 | TRBV9
CASSEWGGEIEQYF | TRBJ2-7 | TRBV10-1
CASSLNGKTEAFF | TRBJ1-1 | TRBV5-1
CASSTPGQANYGYTF | TRBJ1-2 | TRBV9
CASSLNGYTEAFF | TRBJ1-1 | TRBV7-3
CASSVEGGETQYF | TRBJ2-5 | TRBV9
CASSRQGTYGYTF | TRBJ1-2 | TRBV6-5
CASSPEDRAYGYTF | TRBJ1-2 | TRBV5-1
CASSLVVLGGSTDTQYF | TRBJ2-3 | TRBV11-2
CASSVGSGYYGYTF | TRBJ1-2 | TRBV9
CASSLFRGVESTEAFF | TRBJ1-1 | TRBV27
CASSPTGNYGYTF | TRBJ1-2 | TRBV19
CASSPPPRGGVYNEQFF | TRBJ2-1 | TRBV18
CAISESGGVETQYF | TRBJ2-5 | TRBV10-3
CASKGTGGPGELFF | TRBJ2-2 | TRBV19
CASSEARRTAQHF | TRBJ1-5 | TRBV2